The entry that follows covers one TCR beta chain sequence. Treatment meaning: 19 received Ad26.COV2.S at low or high dose, single or two shots; roughly five received placebo; per-sample allocation not given. Samples analyzed were those drawn on day 63 after the first vaccine or placebo injection. These data are taken from a study of Ad26.COV2.S vaccination and SARS-CoV-2 variants. Study details: Intramuscular Ad26.COV2.S at 5x10^10 or 1x10^11 viral particles.

Assay used: immunoSEQ multiplex PCR; TCRdb lists only in-frame clones, some missing. The sample yields 300,000 to 400,000 clones, around 89% seen once. V was clipped by 7 bases and J by 2 bases, with 8 bases between them. Germline CDR1 and CDR2: MNHEY and SVGAGI. The CDR3 is made up of 12 amino acids. This receptor was identified in a person aged 18-60 years who received the Ad26.COV2.S COVID-19 vaccine or a placebo. The gene calls are TRBV6-5 and TRBJ1-2; D ambiguous. Sequences were derived from peripheral blood, sampled in a trial of Ad26.COV2.S vaccine versus placebo. Written as DNA, the CDR3 is TGTGCCAGCATGAGAGTAAACTATGGCTACACCTTC. Protein product: CASMRVNYGYTF.